This TCR beta chain was recovered during a study of blood T cell repertoires in COVID-19. Study-wide background: Researchers got acute and convalescent COVID-19 samples from the United States, Italy and Spain. T cells, B-cell-depleted T cells, or PBMCs provided the cDNA or gDNA that served as material.

Original methodology: Estimates of nucleated cell counts were drawn from the amplification of reference gene primers. Only in-frame clones appear in the TCRdb table, and some are missing; sequencing was by immunoSEQ multiplex PCR. The DNA gave D and trimming, while V, J and clone size come from that table. This table has 120,000 to 150,000 clones, more than 70% appearing once. Specimen: peripheral blood. This TCR derives from a man aged 60 to 75 with active or convalescent COVID-19.

The CDR3 loop is CASSQGTGANVLTF. The CDR3 DNA sequence: TGTGCCAGCAGTCAGGGCACTGGGGCCAACGTCCTGACTTTC. The chain has TRBV6-5 and TRBJ2-6; possible D gene TRBD1, 5 bases. Germline lookup yields CDR1 MNHEY and CDR2 SVGAGI. V lost 5 bases and J lost 2, with 7 bases in between. The CDR3 loop spans 14 amino acids.